These 31 T cell receptor beta chains were sequenced from one sample in a study of T cell changes during pregnancy in multiple sclerosis. The table came from immunoSEQ multiplex PCR; TCRdb's copy has only in-frame clones and leaves some out. This sample has 80,000 to 95,000 clones, with 93% found just once. Here the sequenced sample was peripheral blood, taken in the third trimester of pregnancy. The receptors derive from a female donor in good health, enrolled as a control in a pregnancy study.

CDR3 nucleotides: TGTGCCAGCAGCCCCGGGACAGGCCTCTACGAGCAGTACTTC. This encodes CASSPGTGLYEQYF. The chain uses TRBV6-5 and TRBJ2-7; 8 bases agree with TRBD1. The CDR3 consists of 14 residues. V trimming: 6 bases; J trimming: 3 bases; junction bases outside the gene matches: 7. The germline CDR1 and CDR2 sequences are MNHEY and SVGAGI.

The rearrangement joins TRBV4-2 to TRBJ1-1, with D perhaps TRBD1 (5 bases). The CDR3 contains 16 residues. Germline values: CDR1 LGHNA, CDR2 YNFKEQ. Trimming took off 0 bases at V and 4 bases at J, with 15 bases between the two ends. The CDR3 is CASSQDYGRDGTEAFF. CDR3 nucleotides: TGTGCCAGCAGCCAAGATTACGGCAGGGATGGCACTGAAGCTTTCTTT.

This clone was detected only once. The rearrangement links TRBV2 to TRBJ2-1, with 7 bases aligning to TRBD2. In germline, CDR1 is SNHLY, CDR2 FYNNEI. CDR3 length equals 16 residues. After removal of 3 bases from V and 6 bases from J, the junction contained 11 bases not matched to a gene. The DNA of the CDR3 is TGTGCCAGCAGTGACCTAGGACTAGTGGGTGTCAATGAGCAGTTCTTC. This translates into CASSDLGLVGVNEQFF.

This chain uses TRBV13 with TRBJ2-1; TRBD2 matches at 14 bases. This CDR3 spans 20 amino acids. Per germline, CDR1 PRHDT and CDR2 FYEKMQ (reference sequence). The trim removed 5 bases at V and 0 bases at J, leaving 12 bases unmatched. The CDR3, as DNA: TGTGCCAGCAGCCTCACGCCGGGACTAGCGGGAGTAAGCTCCTACAATGAGCAGTTCTTC. Protein sequence: CASSLTPGLAGVSSYNEQFF. Full variable domain (missing parts from reference TRBV13 and TRBJ2-1): AAGVIQSPRHLIKEKRETATLKCYPIPRHDTVYWYQQGPGQDPQFLISFYEKMQSDKGSIPDRFSAQQFSDYHSELNMSSLELGDSALYFCASSLTPGLAGVSSYNEQFFGPGTRLTVL.

The rearrangement joins TRBV28 to TRBJ2-7; 7 bases match TRBD1. The junction had 13 bases not matched to a gene; V was cut back by 7 bases and J by 1 base. Per germline, CDR1 MDHEN and CDR2 SYDVKM. The CDR3 has 16 amino acids. CDR3 sequence reads: CASKRGLTGSSYEQYF. The DNA for the CDR3 is TGTGCCAGCAAGAGGGGGCTAACGGGGTCGTCCTACGAGCAGTACTTC.

The CDR3 DNA is TGTGCCAGCAGTGAATCAGGACAGGAGTACAATGAGCAGTTCTTC. This encodes CASSESGQEYNEQFF. The J gene is TRBJ2-1, the V gene TRBV2; 7 bases align to TRBD1. V lost 2 bases and J lost 4; bases outside the gene matches: 5. Germline-derived CDR1 and CDR2 are SNHLY and FYNNEI. The CDR3 spans 15 residues. The full variable domain, completed using reference TRBV2 and TRBJ2-1, is EPEVTQTPSHQVTQMGQEVILRCVPISNHLYFYWYRQILGQKVEFLVSFYNNEISEKSEIFDDQFSVERPDGSNFTLKIRSTKLEDSAMYFCASSESGQEYNEQFFGPGTRLTVL.

CDR3 loop: CASSGTETYSGNTIYF. In DNA, the CDR3 is TGTGCCAGCAGTGGGACAGAGACCTACTCTGGAAACACCATATATTTT. The chain recombines TRBV2 with TRBJ1-3; tentatively, D is TRBD1 (6 bases). The CDR3 runs 16 residues. Trimming took off 4 bases at V and 0 bases at J, with 13 bases between the two ends. The germline V gene has CDR1 SNHLY and CDR2 FYNNEI.

V is TRBV7-2 and J is TRBJ2-1; D might be TRBD1 (6 bases). V lost 4 bases and J 0 bases, leaving 10 bases between the germline ends. Germline CDR1 reads SGHTA; CDR2 reads FQGNSA. CDR3 length: 15 residues. The CDR3 nucleotides read TGTGCCAGCAGCTCCGACAGGAGCTCCTACAATGAGCAGTTCTTC. Its protein product is CASSSDRSSYNEQFF.

The V call is TRBV28, the J call TRBJ1-5; unclear D gene. Trimming pared 7 bases from V and 7 bases from J, leaving 11 bases between. The CDR3 is made up of 12 amino acids. Germline V gene data show CDR1 as MDHEN and CDR2 as SYDVKM. The CDR3 sequence: CASKPGGQPQHF. The CDR3 nucleotides are TGTGCCAGCAAGCCCGGAGGACAGCCCCAGCATTTT. Full variable domain (missing parts from reference TRBV28 and TRBJ1-5): DVKVTQSSRYLVKRTGEKVFLECVQDMDHENMFWYRQDPGLGLRLIYFSYDVKMKEKGDIPEGYSVSREKKERFSLILESASTNQTSMYLCASKPGGQPQHFGDGTRLSIL.

This chain connects TRBV5-6 to TRBJ2-1; D is undetermined. V was pared by 1 base and J by 5 bases, with 13 bases between. CDR1 and CDR2 from the germline V gene are SGHDT and YYEEEE. The CDR3 extends over 15 amino acids. The CDR3 DNA follows: TGTGCCAGCAGCTTGCCGCTAGAGAAGAACAATGAGCAGTTCTTC. Amino acids: CASSLPLEKNNEQFF.

This chain joins TRBV4-1 and TRBJ2-1; 13 bases match TRBD2. CDR1 is MGHRA and CDR2 is YSYEKL in the germline V gene. The CDR3 covers 15 residues. V was clipped by 1 base and J by 12 bases; unmatched bases: 6. CDR3 sequence reads: CASSQATSGRSWQFF. CDR3 DNA: TGCGCCAGCAGCCAAGCGACTAGCGGGAGGAGTTGGCAGTTCTTC.

This sequence joins TRBV5-6 and TRBJ2-3, with a tentative D call TRBD2 (6 bases). Germline CDR1 and CDR2: SGHDT and YYEEEE. The CDR3 is made up of 16 amino acids. Trimming took 0 bases from V and 3 from J, leaving 14 bases between them. CDR3 region: CASSLGPRTTTDTQYF. The CDR3 nucleotides are TGTGCCAGCAGCTTGGGACCTCGGACTACGACAGATACGCAGTATTTT.

The chain has TRBV5-4 and TRBJ1-1; no definite D call. In germline, CDR1 is SGHNT, CDR2 YYREEE (reference sequence). The ends were cut back, 0 bases at V and 3 bases at J, with 12 bases in the middle. The length of the CDR3 is 15 residues. The CDR3 is CASSLGASGDTEAFF. CDR3 coding DNA: TGTGCCAGCAGCTTGGGGGCGTCCGGGGACACTGAAGCTTTCTTT.

The gene calls are TRBV9 and TRBJ2-1; D may be TRBD2 (5 bases). CDR1 SGDLS and CDR2 YYNGEE come from the germline V gene. V lost 3 bases and J lost 4, with 14 bases in between. The length of the CDR3 is 15 residues. The chain's CDR3 is CASSALGGYYNEQFF. CDR3 DNA sequence: TGTGCCAGCAGCGCCCTCGGCGGGTATTACAATGAGCAGTTCTTC.

The gene calls are TRBV5-1 and TRBJ2-5, with D tentatively TRBD2 (6 bases). Germline values: CDR1 SGHRS, CDR2 YFSETQ. The germline V and J ends were trimmed by 5 bases and 5 bases, with 19 bases remaining between them. The CDR3 loop spans 15 amino acids. CDR3 sequence (DNA): TGCGCCAGCAGTTCAGAGGGAGGCGTCCGTGAGACCCAGTACTTC. Protein: CASSSEGGVRETQYF.

This CDR3 is CASSDSKIGVHTSVTGELFF. The CDR3 coding sequence is TGTGCCAGCAGTGACTCGAAGATAGGGGTCCACACGAGTGTCACCGGGGAGCTGTTTTTT. The chain is built from TRBV6-4 and TRBJ2-2, with D maybe TRBD1 (5 bases). The V end lost 0 bases, the J end lost 4 bases, and 24 bases lay between the germline ends. The V gene's germline CDR1 is MRHNA and CDR2 SNTAGT. This CDR3 contains 20 residues.

The rearrangement joins TRBV6-6 to TRBJ2-5; TRBD2 aligns across 8 bases. CDR3 length equals 16 residues. The V segment lost 2 bases and the J segment 0 bases; nucleotides outside the gene matches: 5. Per germline, CDR1 MNHNY and CDR2 SVGAGI (reference sequence). CDR3 protein: CASSYTWGLDQETQYF. The CDR3, as DNA: TGTGCCAGCAGTTACACTTGGGGACTAGACCAAGAGACCCAGTACTTC.

The chain recombines TRBV6-1 with TRBJ2-3, with 7 bases matching TRBD2. CDR1 and CDR2 (germline): MNHNS, SASEGT. The CDR3 has 15 amino acids. Trimming at V came to 8 bases and at J to 6 bases, leaving 14 bases not matched to a gene. Here the CDR3 DNA reads TGTGCCAGCGTGGGGAGCGCGGGAGACTCCGATACGCAGTATTTT. Its protein product is CASVGSAGDSDTQYF.

V is TRBV28 and J is TRBJ2-7; weak D call: TRBD1 (6 bases). CDR3 length: 15 residues. Per the germline V gene, CDR1 is MDHEN and CDR2 is SYDVKM. Trimming pared 3 bases from V and 0 bases from J, leaving 12 bases between. The DNA for the CDR3 is TGTGCCAGCAGTTTGGGTAGGGGGAGCTCCTACGAGCAGTACTTC. This gives the protein CASSLGRGSSYEQYF.

V gene TRBV18 combines with J gene TRBJ2-1, with a tentative D call TRBD1 (5 bases). This CDR3 comprises 15 residues. Germline values: CDR1 KGHSH, CDR2 LQKENI. Trimming shortened V by 3 bases and J by 8 bases, and 17 bases separated the two germline ends. Here the CDR3 reads CASSPTPALGDEQFF. CDR3 bases: TGTGCCAGCTCACCGACGCCCGCGTTAGGGGATGAGCAGTTCTTC.

CDR3 sequence: CASSSRDRQMDTQYF. The CDR3 DNA follows: TGTGCCAGCAGTTCCCGGGACAGGCAAATGGATACGCAGTATTTT. The chain is built from TRBV6-4 and TRBJ2-3, with 8 bases fitting TRBD1. CDR1 is MRHNA, CDR2 SNTAGT, per germline. The CDR3 is 15 residues long. With 5 bases clipped from V and 6 bases from J, the junction kept 10 bases outside the gene matches.

CDR3: CASSGKGAETQYF. Here the CDR3 DNA reads TGTGCCAGCAGCGGAAAGGGGGCGGAGACCCAGTACTTC. This chain links TRBV7-9 with TRBJ2-5, with TRBD1 identical over 7 bases. V lost 5 bases to trimming and J lost 5 bases; unmatched junction nucleotides: 5. Germline CDR1 SEHNR, CDR2 FQNEAQ (reference sequence). The CDR3 runs 13 residues.

This clone was found a few times. The chain recombines TRBV5-6 with TRBJ2-1, with 8 bases aligning to TRBD1. The CDR3 runs to 14 residues. The trim removed 0 bases at V and 8 bases at J, leaving 4 bases unmatched. Looked up from germline, CDR1 is SGHDT and CDR2 is YYEEEE. The CDR3, as DNA: TGTGCCAGCAGCTTGGAAGGACAGGGACATGAGCAGTTCTTC. It is translated as CASSLEGQGHEQFF.

This clone was found once. CDR3 nucleotides: TGTGCCAGCGGACGTGGGGCAGCCTCTGGAAACACCATATATTTT. Protein sequence: CASGRGAASGNTIYF. The J gene is TRBJ1-3, the V gene TRBV6-6, with a possible D match to TRBD1 (5 bases). There are 15 residues in the CDR3. Trimming stripped 8 bases from V and 0 bases from J, with 14 bases between. Germline values: CDR1 MNHNY, CDR2 SVGAGI (reference sequence).

For the CDR3, the DNA is TGTGCCAGCAGTTTATACGACAGGACCTTCAATCAGCCCCAGCATTTT. Protein sequence: CASSLYDRTFNQPQHF. This chain joins TRBV28 and TRBJ1-5; D is perhaps TRBD1 (6 bases). The V end lost 1 base, the J end lost 3 bases, and 13 bases lay between the germline ends. CDR3 length equals 16 residues. Germline V lookup: CDR1 MDHEN, CDR2 SYDVKM.

The chain employs TRBV21-1 and TRBJ2-1; whether TRBD2, the table's D call, matches the DNA was not checked. TRBV21-1 is designated a pseudogene. The CDR3 loop spans 15 amino acids. The CDR3 DNA is TGTGCCAGCCCGTCGGGGAGGACGTGGTACAATGAGCAGTTCTTC. It translates to CASPSGRTWYNEQFF.

This chain joins TRBV10-3 and TRBJ1-5; D gene uncertain. Germline V gene sequence: CDR1 ENHRY, CDR2 SYGVKD. CDR3 length equals 12 residues. Trimming cost V 8 bases and J 3 bases, with 8 bases left between them. The CDR3 DNA is TGTGCCATCGGCCGCCCCAATCAGCCCCAGCATTTT. Its translation is CAIGRPNQPQHF.

V and J are TRBV18 and TRBJ2-1; D is undetermined. Germline CDR1 KGHSH, CDR2 LQKENI. V was trimmed by 3 bases and J by 3 bases, leaving 6 bases between them. The CDR3 runs 13 residues. CDR3 in DNA: TGTGCCAGCTCACCCTCTAGCTACAATGAGCAGTTCTTC. Translating it yields CASSPSSYNEQFF.

Worth noting for this clone: At one of its ends the junction is not consistent with the germline gene, which may arise from a read error. This rearrangement joins TRBV7-7 to TRBJ2-7, with D perhaps matching TRBD1 (6 bases). Germline V gene sequence: CDR1 SSHAT, CDR2 FNYEAQ (reference sequence). The CDR3 spans 14 residues. The CDR3 spells CASSLGAGDYEQYF. CDR3 sequence (DNA): TGTGCTAGCAGCTTGGGGGCAGGTGACTACGAGCAGTACTTC.

V gene TRBV28 combines with J gene TRBJ2-3; D possibly corresponds to TRBD2 (6 bases). The CDR3 has 17 amino acids. Germline V gene sequence: CDR1 MDHEN, CDR2 SYDVKM. Trimming removed 2 bases from V and 4 bases from J, with 19 bases in between. Written as DNA, the CDR3 is TGTGCCAGCAGTTTACGTCCAGCGGGCGAGGGGTCAGATACGCAGTATTTT. It yields the protein CASSLRPAGEGSDTQYF.

Comments on this clone: One end of the junction does not line up with germline, which may come from a read error. The chain has TRBV19 and TRBJ2-1, with 8 bases aligning to TRBD2. This CDR3 is built from 12 residues. Germline V lookup: CDR1 LNHDA, CDR2 SQIVND (reference sequence). DNA of the CDR3: TGTGCCAGTAGTATAGAGGGACTAGAGTGGATCTTC. Residues: CASSIEGLEWIF.